This T cell receptor beta chain is drawn from a study of identical twins. This clonotype has a count of ten or more. Its antigen is not identified. Template switching added a universal primer site, and cDNA bore unique molecular identifiers. TCRdb processed the 5' RACE reads anew with MiXCR; each CDR3 protein has one entry. The sample comprises 200,000 or so distinct CDR3 sequences, 7.5% of which are singletons, and about 2% rests with the top ten. Study outcomes and limitations: Interpretation of the results relied on cross-sectional statistical analysis and not on following the same donors.

Trimming removed 0 bases at V and 8 bases at J, with 11 bases between. CDR1 is SGHRS, CDR2 YFSETQ, per germline. This CDR3 comprises 13 residues. These data also formed part of another study, on yellow fever vaccine responses in identical twins.

Sequences were obtained from memory (CD45RO+) T cells sorted from blood. This TCR derives from a woman in her late teens or twenties in good health. The chain has TRBV5-1 and TRBJ1-2; a weak D match, TRBD1 (5 bases). This CDR3 is CASSLAEGTGYTF. The DNA of the CDR3 is TGCGCCAGCAGCTTGGCCGAGGGGACCGGCTACACCTTC.